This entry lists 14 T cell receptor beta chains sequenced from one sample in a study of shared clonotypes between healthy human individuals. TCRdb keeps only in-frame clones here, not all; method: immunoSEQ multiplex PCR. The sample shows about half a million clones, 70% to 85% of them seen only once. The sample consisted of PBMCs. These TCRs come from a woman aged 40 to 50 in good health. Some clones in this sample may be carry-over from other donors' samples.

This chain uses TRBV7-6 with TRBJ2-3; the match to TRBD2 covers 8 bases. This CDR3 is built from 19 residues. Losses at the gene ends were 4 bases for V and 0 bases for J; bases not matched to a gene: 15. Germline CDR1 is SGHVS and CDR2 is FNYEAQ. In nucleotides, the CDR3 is TGTGCCAGCAGCTCCTCAGAACTAGCGGTAATAGCTAGCACAGATACGCAGTATTTT. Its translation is CASSSSELAVIASTDTQYF.

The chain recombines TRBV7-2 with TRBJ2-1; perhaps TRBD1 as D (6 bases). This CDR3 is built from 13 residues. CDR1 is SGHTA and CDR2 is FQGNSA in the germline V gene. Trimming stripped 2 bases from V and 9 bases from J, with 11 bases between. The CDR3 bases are TGTGCCAGCAGCTTAATTGGGGGCAGTGAGCAGTTCTTC. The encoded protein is CASSLIGGSEQFF.

The CDR3 reads CASSQVPAPANTGELFF. Written as DNA, the CDR3 is TGTGCCAGCAGCCAAGTCCCAGCGCCCGCGAACACCGGGGAGCTGTTTTTT. The rearrangement joins TRBV4-2 to TRBJ2-2; no clear D. V was shortened by 1 base and J by 0 bases, with 12 bases between the two germline ends. The CDR3 runs 17 residues. Germline CDR1 reads LGHNA; CDR2 reads YNFKEQ.

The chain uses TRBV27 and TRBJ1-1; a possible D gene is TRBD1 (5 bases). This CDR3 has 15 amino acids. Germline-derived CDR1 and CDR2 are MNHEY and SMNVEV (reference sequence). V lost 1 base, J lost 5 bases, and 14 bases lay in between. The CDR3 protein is CASSLYGPGGTEAFF. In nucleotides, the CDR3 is TGTGCCAGCAGTTTATATGGCCCCGGGGGAACTGAAGCTTTCTTT.

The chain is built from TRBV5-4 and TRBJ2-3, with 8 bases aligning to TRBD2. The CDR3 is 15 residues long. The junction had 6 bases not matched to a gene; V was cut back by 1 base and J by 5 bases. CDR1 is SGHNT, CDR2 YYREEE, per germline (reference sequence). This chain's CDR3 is CASSLSAGGGDTQYF. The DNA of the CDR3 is TGTGCCAGCAGCTTGTCGGCGGGAGGAGGAGATACGCAGTATTTT.

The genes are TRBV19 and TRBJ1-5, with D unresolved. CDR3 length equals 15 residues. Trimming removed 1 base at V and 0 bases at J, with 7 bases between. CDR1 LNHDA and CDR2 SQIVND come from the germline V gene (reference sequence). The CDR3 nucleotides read TGTGCCAGTAGTATAGGTGGGGTTAGCAATCAGCCCCAGCATTTT. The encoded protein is CASSIGGVSNQPQHF. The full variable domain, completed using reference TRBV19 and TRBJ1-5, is DGGITQSPKYLFRKEGQNVTLSCEQNLNHDAMYWYRQDPGQGLRLIYYSQIVNDFQKGDIAEGYSVSREKKESFPLTVTSAQKNPTAFYLCASSIGGVSNQPQHFGDGTRLSIL.

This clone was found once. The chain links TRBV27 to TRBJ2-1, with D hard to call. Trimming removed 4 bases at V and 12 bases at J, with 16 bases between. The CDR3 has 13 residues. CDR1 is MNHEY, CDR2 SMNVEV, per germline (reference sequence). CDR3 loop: CASSSPLSIVQFF. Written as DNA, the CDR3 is TGTGCCAGCAGTTCCCCCCTATCAATAGTGCAGTTCTTC.

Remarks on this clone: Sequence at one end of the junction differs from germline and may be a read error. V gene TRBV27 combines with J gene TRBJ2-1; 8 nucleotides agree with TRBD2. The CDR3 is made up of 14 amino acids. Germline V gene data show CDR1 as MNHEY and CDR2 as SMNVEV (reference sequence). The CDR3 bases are TGTGCCAGCAGATTATGGACTAGCATTAATGAGCAGTTCTTC. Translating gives CASRLWTSINEQFF.

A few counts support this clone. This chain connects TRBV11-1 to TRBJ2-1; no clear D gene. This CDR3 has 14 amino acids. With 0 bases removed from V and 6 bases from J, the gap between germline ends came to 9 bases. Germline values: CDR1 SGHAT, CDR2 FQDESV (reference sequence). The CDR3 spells CASSLAPHSNEQFF. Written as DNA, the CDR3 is TGTGCCAGCAGCTTAGCCCCCCACTCCAATGAGCAGTTCTTC.

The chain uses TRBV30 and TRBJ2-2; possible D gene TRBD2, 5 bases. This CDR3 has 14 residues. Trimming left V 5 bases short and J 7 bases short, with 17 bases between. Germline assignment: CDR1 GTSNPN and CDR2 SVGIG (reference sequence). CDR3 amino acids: CAWGSARGSGELFF. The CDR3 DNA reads TGTGCCTGGGGGAGTGCCCGCGGAAGCGGGGAGCTGTTTTTT.

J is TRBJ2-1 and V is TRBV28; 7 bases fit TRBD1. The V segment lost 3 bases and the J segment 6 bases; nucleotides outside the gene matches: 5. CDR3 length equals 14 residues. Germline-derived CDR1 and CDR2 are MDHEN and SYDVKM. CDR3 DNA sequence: TGTGCCAGCAGTTTCGGGACAGAACCCAATGAGCAGTTCTTC. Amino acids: CASSFGTEPNEQFF. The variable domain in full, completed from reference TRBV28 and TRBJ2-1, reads DVKVTQSSRYLVKRTGEKVFLECVQDMDHENMFWYRQDPGLGLRLIYFSYDVKMKEKGDIPEGYSVSREKKERFSLILESASTNQTSMYLCASSFGTEPNEQFFGPGTRLTVL.

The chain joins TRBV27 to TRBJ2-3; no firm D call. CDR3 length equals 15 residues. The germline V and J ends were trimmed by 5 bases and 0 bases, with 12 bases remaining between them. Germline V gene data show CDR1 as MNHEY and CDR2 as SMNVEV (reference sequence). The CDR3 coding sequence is TGTGCCAGCAGTCCAATGACACTAAGCACAGATACGCAGTATTTT. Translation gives CASSPMTLSTDTQYF.

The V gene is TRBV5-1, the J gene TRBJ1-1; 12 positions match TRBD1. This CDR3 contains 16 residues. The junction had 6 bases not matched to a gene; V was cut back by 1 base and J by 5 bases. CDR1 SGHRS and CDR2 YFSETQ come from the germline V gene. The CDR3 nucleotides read TGCGCCAGCAGCTTGTGGGGACAGGGGGCGCGGACTGAAGCTTTCTTT. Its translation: CASSLWGQGARTEAFF.

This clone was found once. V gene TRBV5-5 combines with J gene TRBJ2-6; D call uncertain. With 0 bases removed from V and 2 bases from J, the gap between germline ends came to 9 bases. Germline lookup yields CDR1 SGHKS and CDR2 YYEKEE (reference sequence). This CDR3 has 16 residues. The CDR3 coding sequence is TGTGCCAGCAGCTTGGCTCCCTCGGCTGGGGCCAACGTCCTGACTTTC. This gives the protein CASSLAPSAGANVLTF. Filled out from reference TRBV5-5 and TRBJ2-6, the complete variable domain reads DAGVTQSPTHLIKTRGQQVTLRCSPISGHKSVSWYQQVLGQGPQFIFQYYEKEERGRGNFPDRFSARQFPNYSSELNVNALLLGDSALYLCASSLAPSAGANVLTFGAGSRLTVL.